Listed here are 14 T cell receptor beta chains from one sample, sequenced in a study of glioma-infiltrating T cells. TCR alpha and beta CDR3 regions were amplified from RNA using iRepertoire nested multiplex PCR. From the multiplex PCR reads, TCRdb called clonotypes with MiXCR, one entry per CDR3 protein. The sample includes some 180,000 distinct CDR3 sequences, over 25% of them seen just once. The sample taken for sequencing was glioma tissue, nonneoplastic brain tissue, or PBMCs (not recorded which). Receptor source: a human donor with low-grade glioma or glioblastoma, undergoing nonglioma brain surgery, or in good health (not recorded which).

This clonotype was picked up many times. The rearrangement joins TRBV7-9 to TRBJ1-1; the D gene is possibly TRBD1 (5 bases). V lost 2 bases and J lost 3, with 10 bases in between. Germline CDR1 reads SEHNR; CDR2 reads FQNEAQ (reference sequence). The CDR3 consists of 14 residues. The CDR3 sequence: CASSLKGLDTEAFF. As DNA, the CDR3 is TGTGCCAGCAGCTTAAAGGGGTTGGACACTGAAGCTTTCTTT.

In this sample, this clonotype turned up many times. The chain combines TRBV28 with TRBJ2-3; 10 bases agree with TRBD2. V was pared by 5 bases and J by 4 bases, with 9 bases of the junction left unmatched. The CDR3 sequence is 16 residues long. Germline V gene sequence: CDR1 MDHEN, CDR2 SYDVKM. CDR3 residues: CASSRSSGSFADTQYF. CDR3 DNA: TGTGCCAGCAGTCGATCTAGCGGGAGTTTTGCAGATACGCAGTATTTT.

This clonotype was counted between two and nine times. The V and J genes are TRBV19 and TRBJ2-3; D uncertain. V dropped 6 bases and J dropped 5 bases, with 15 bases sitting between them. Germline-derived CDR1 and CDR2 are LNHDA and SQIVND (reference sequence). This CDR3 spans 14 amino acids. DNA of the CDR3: TGTGCCAGTAGACAGTCCACTGTTGGAGATACGCAGTATTTT. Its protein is CASRQSTVGDTQYF.

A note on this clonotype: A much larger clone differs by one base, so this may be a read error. This CDR3 reads CAISRTGGNTEAFF. CDR3 nucleotide sequence: TGTGCCATCAGTAGAACAGGGGGGAACACTGAAGCTTTCTTT. The J gene is TRBJ1-1, the V gene TRBV10-3; TRBD1 matches 8 bases. Germline V gene lookup returns CDR1 ENHRY and CDR2 SYGVKD. This CDR3 is built from 14 residues. After removal of 5 bases from V and 1 base from J, the junction contained 3 bases not matched to a gene.

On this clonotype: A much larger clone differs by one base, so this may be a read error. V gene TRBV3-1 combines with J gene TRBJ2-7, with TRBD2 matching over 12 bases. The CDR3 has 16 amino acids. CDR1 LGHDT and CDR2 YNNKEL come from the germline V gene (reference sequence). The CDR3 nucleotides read TGTGCCAGCAGTCTCGGACTAGCGGGATTTACCTACGAGAAGTACTTC. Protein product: CASSLGLAGFTYEKYF.

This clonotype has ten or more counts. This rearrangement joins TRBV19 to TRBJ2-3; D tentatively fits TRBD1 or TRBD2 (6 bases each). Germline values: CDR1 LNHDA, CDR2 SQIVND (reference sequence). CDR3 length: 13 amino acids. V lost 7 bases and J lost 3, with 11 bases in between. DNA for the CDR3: TGTGCCAGTAATGGCGGGACAACAGATACGCAGTATTTT. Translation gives CASNGGTTDTQYF.

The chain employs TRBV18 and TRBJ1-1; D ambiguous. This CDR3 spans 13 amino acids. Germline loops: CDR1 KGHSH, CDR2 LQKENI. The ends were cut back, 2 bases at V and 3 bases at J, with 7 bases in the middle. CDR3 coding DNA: TGTGCCAGCTCACCAAGGGTGGACACTGAAGCTTTCTTT. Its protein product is CASSPRVDTEAFF.

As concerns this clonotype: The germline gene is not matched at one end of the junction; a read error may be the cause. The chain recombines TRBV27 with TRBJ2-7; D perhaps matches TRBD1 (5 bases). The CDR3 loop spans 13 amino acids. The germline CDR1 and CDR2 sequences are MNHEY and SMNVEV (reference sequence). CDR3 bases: TGTGCCAGCAGTTTACGGACATGGTACGAGCAGTGCTTC. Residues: CASSLRTWYEQCF.

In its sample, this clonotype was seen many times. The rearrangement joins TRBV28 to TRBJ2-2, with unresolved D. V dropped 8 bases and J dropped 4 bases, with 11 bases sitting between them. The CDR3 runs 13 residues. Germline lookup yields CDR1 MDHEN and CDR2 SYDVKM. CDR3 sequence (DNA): TGTGCCAGCTTCCTGGGGTCCACCGGGGAGCTGTTTTTT. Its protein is CASFLGSTGELFF. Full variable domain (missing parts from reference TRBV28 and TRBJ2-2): DVKVTQSSRYLVKRTGEKVFLECVQDMDHENMFWYRQDPGLGLRLIYFSYDVKMKEKGDIPEGYSVSREKKERFSLILESASTNQTSMYLCASFLGSTGELFFGEGSRLTVL.

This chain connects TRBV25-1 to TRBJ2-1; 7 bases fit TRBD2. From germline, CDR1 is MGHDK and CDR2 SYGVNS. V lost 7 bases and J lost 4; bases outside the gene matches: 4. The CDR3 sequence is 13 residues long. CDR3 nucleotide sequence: TGTGCCAGCACCCTAGCGGCTTACAATGAGCAGTTCTTC. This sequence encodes CASTLAAYNEQFF. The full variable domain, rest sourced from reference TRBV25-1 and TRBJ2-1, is EADIYQTPRYLVIGTGKKITLECSQTMGHDKMYWYQQDPGMELHLIHYSYGVNSTEKGDLSSESTVSRIRTEHFPLTLESARPSHTSQYLCASTLAAYNEQFFGPGTRLTVL.

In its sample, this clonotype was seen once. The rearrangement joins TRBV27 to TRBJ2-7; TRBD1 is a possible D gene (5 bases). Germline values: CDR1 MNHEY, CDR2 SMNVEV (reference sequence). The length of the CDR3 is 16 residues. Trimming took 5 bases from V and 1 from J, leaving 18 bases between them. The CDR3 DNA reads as TGTGCCAGCAGTGGGCGGACATGGTATGGGTCCTACGAGCAGTACTTC. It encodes CASSGRTWYGSYEQYF.

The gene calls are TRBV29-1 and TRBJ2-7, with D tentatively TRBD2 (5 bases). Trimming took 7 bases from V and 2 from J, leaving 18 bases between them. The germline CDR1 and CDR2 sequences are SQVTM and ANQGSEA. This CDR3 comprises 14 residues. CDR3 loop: CSAADGGPAYEQYF. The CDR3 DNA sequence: TGCAGCGCGGCCGACGGCGGGCCCGCCTACGAGCAGTACTTC.

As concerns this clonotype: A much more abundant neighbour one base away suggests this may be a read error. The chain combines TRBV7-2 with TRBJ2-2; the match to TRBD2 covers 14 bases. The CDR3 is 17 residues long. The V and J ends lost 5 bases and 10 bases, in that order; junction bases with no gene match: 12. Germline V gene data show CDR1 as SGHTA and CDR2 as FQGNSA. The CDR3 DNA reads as TGTGCCAGCAGCCTACTCGGACTAGCGGGAGGAGCCGTGGAGCTGTTTTTT. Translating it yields CASSLLGLAGGAVELFF.

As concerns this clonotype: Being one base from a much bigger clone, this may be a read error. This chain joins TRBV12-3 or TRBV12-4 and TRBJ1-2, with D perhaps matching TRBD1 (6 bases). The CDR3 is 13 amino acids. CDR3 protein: CAGSTRTAYGYTF. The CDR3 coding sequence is TGTGCCGGCAGCACCCGGACAGCCTATGGCTACACCTTC.